The 22 T cell receptor beta chains below all came from one sample that was sequenced in a study of T cells in Graves' hyperthyroidism and ophthalmopathy. RNA transcripts gave rise to amplified TCR beta CDR3 regions. The HTBI primer set drove a first-round RT-PCR of the TCR CDR3. TCRdb reprocessed the multiplex PCR reads via MiXCR and lists one record per CDR3 protein. This sample has under 350,000 distinct CDR3 sequences; 18% occur once, and the top ten carry about half. The sample taken for sequencing was blood. The source of these receptors is a woman aged 50 to 60 with Graves' hyperthyroidism.

This clonotype was recorded at least ten times. This chain links TRBV18 with TRBJ2-1; either TRBD1 or TRBD2 may supply D (6 bases each). Germline values: CDR1 KGHSH, CDR2 LQKENI. The CDR3 is 12 residues long. Trimming took 4 bases from V and 7 from J, leaving 8 bases between them. The DNA for the CDR3 is TGTGCCAGCTCACAAGGGGGGAATGAGCAGTTCTTC. This sequence encodes CASSQGGNEQFF.

This clonotype was picked up a small number of times. The V gene is TRBV10-3, the J gene TRBJ1-1; no reliable D call. This CDR3 has 14 residues. The germline CDR1 and CDR2 sequences are ENHRY and SYGVKD. V lost 2 bases, J lost 1 base, and 8 bases lay in between. The CDR3 DNA reads TGTGCCATCAGTGAGAGGGCTACGAACACTGAAGCTTTCTTT. Residues: CAISERATNTEAFF.

The chain links TRBV5-5 to TRBJ2-7; the match to TRBD1 covers 7 bases. The CDR3 has 16 residues. The germline V gene encodes CDR1 SGHKS and CDR2 YYEKEE (reference sequence). Unmatched junction bases numbered 8, after V lost 0 bases and J lost 2 bases. The CDR3 nucleotides are TGTGCCAGCAGCTTGGCCCCAGGGGGTGCCACCTACGAGCAGTACTTC. The encoded protein is CASSLAPGGATYEQYF.

The table lists this clonotype with many counts. The rearrangement uses TRBV27 and TRBJ2-4, with TRBD2 as a possible D gene (5 bases). The CDR3 spans 16 residues. The V end lost 5 bases, the J end lost 2 bases, and 16 bases lay between the germline ends. Germline-derived CDR1 and CDR2 are MNHEY and SMNVEV (reference sequence). CDR3 protein: CASSRSGFGTKNIQYF. Here the CDR3 DNA reads TGTGCCAGCAGTCGGTCGGGGTTCGGGACCAAAAACATTCAGTACTTC.

This clonotype occurred a few times. The chain employs TRBV5-1 and TRBJ1-1, with TRBD1 as a possible D gene (6 bases). V dropped 4 bases and J dropped 3 bases, with 13 bases sitting between them. Germline CDR1 and CDR2: SGHRS and YFSETQ. This CDR3 has 14 amino acids. The CDR3 nucleotides are TGCGCCAGCAGCCCCCGGGACACGGACACTGAAGCTTTCTTT. Protein: CASSPRDTDTEAFF.

This clonotype was found many times. V is TRBV18 and J is TRBJ2-7, with D maybe TRBD2 (5 bases). CDR3 length: 14 amino acids. Germline V CDR1 and CDR2: KGHSH, LQKENI. V was clipped by 3 bases and J by 4 bases, with 13 bases between them. The CDR3 sequence is CASSPGEGRYEQYV. In DNA form, the CDR3 reads TGTGCCAGCTCACCCGGGGAAGGACGGTACGAGCAGTACGTC.

V usage is TRBV20-1 and J usage is TRBJ2-1, with 11 nucleotides matching TRBD2. The V segment lost 3 bases and the J segment 9 bases; nucleotides outside the gene matches: 13. This CDR3 is built from 16 residues. CDR1 is DFQATT, CDR2 SNEGSKA, per germline (reference sequence). CDR3 coding DNA: TGCAGTGCTAGGATAGCGGGAGGGGGGACGGGGGGTGAGCAGTTCTTC. This gives the protein CSARIAGGGTGGEQFF.

This clonotype was recorded a few times. The V call is TRBV24-1, the J call TRBJ2-4; the D call may be TRBD1 or TRBD2 (5 bases each). V was shortened by 4 bases and J by 3 bases, with 12 bases between the two germline ends. The CDR3 loop spans 15 amino acids. CDR1 and CDR2 from the germline V gene are KGHDR and SFDVKD. The CDR3 loop reads CATSECRAGKNIQYF. Here the CDR3 DNA reads TGTGCCACCAGTGAGTGCAGGGCGGGCAAAAACATTCAGTACTTC.

This clonotype was counted ten times or more. The chain joins TRBV27 to TRBJ2-5, with D perhaps assigned TRBD1 or TRBD2 (6 bases each). The germline gives CDR1 MNHEY, CDR2 SMNVEV (reference sequence). The V and J ends lost 1 base and 3 bases respectively, with 12 bases between them. The length of the CDR3 is 15 residues. DNA for the CDR3: TGTGCCAGCAGTTTATTGGGGGGCAGGGAAGAGACCCAGTACTTC. This translates into CASSLLGGREETQYF.

This clonotype has more than one count but fewer than ten. CDR3: CASSPRGLTYEQYF. In DNA form, the CDR3 reads TGTGCCAGCAGTCCCCGAGGACTAACTTACGAGCAGTACTTC. The J gene is TRBJ2-7, the V gene TRBV27; maybe TRBD2 (6 bases). The germline gives CDR1 MNHEY, CDR2 SMNVEV (reference sequence). Trimming took off 5 bases at V and 4 bases at J, with 15 bases between the two ends. This CDR3 is built from 14 residues.

This clonotype has ten or more counts. The V call is TRBV12-3 or TRBV12-4, the J call TRBJ1-2; D uncertain. V was pared by 8 bases and J by 8 bases, with 12 bases between. This CDR3 spans 11 amino acids. The CDR3 DNA reads TGTGCCAGCGCCGAGGGCGACGGCTACACCTTC. This gives the protein CASAEGDGYTF.

This clonotype was seen more than once but under ten times. This sequence joins TRBV9 and TRBJ2-1; D perhaps matches TRBD2 (5 bases). Trimming stripped 4 bases from V and 7 bases from J, with 12 bases between. The CDR3 is 13 amino acids. CDR1 is SGDLS, CDR2 YYNGEE, per germline. Here the CDR3 DNA reads TGTGCCAGCAGCCGCTTTAGGGAGAATGAGCAGTTCTTC. This sequence encodes CASSRFRENEQFF.

The chain carries TRBV5-5 and TRBJ2-5; possibly TRBD1 or TRBD2 for D (6 bases each). The CDR3 sequence is 13 residues long. Germline V CDR1 and CDR2: SGHKS, YYEKEE (reference sequence). Trimming stripped 5 bases from V and 2 bases from J, with 10 bases between. The CDR3 here is CASRQGLQETQYF. CDR3 DNA sequence: TGTGCCAGCAGACAGGGACTTCAAGAGACCCAGTACTTC. Combining the CDR3 with reference TRBV5-5 and TRBJ2-5 gives the whole variable domain DAGVTQSPTHLIKTRGQQVTLRCSPISGHKSVSWYQQVLGQGPQFIFQYYEKEERGRGNFPDRFSARQFPNYSSELNVNALLLGDSALYLCASRQGLQETQYFGPGTRLLVL.

This clonotype has at least ten counts. This rearrangement joins TRBV5-1 to TRBJ1-1; D unresolved. V was cut by 5 bases and J by 0 bases, with 8 bases left in between. There are 13 residues in the CDR3. CDR1 is SGHRS, CDR2 YFSETQ, per germline. CDR3 bases: TGCGCCAGCAGGGGCAGCATGAACACTGAAGCTTTCTTT. Amino acids: CASRGSMNTEAFF.

This clonotype was detected a few times. The V call is TRBV18, the J call TRBJ1-6; D uncertain. Germline CDR1 reads KGHSH; CDR2 reads LQKENI. The CDR3 spans 15 residues. V was trimmed by 3 bases and J by 4 bases, leaving 10 bases between them. The CDR3 sequence is CASSPPGRYNSPLHF. In DNA, the CDR3 is TGTGCCAGCTCACCGCCCGGTCGGTATAATTCACCCCTCCACTTT. Full variable domain (outside the CDR3, taken from reference TRBV18 and TRBJ1-6): NAGVMQNPRHLVRRRGQEARLRCSPMKGHSHVYWYRQLPEEGLKFMVYLQKENIIDESGMPKERFSAEFPKEGPSILRIQQVVRGDSAAYFCASSPPGRYNSPLHFGNGTRLTVT.

There are a few counts of this clonotype. This sequence joins TRBV19 and TRBJ2-2, with D perhaps TRBD2 (5 bases). CDR3 length equals 16 residues. Germline V gene lookup returns CDR1 LNHDA and CDR2 SQIVND (reference sequence). Trimming shortened V by 7 bases and J by 3 bases, and 18 bases separated the two germline ends. CDR3 sequence reads: CASTQGSSAYTGELFF. The CDR3 DNA reads TGTGCCAGTACCCAAGGGAGTAGCGCCTACACCGGGGAGCTGTTTTTT.

The V call is TRBV12-3 or TRBV12-4, the J call TRBJ2-7; TRBD1 matches at 8 bases. Losses at the gene ends were 4 bases for V and 3 bases for J; bases not matched to a gene: 8. CDR3 length equals 15 residues. CDR3: CASSSRKDRDYEQYF. DNA of the CDR3: TGTGCCAGCAGTTCCCGTAAGGACAGGGACTACGAGCAGTACTTC.

The rearrangement links TRBV7-2 to TRBJ1-4; the D is unclear. The V and J ends lost 5 bases and 1 base respectively, with 17 bases between them. The CDR3 loop spans 17 amino acids. Germline V CDR1 and CDR2: SGHTA, FQGNSA. DNA of the CDR3: TGTGCCAGCAGCGCCCCAGAGAGGTCGGAAACTAATGAAAAACTGTTTTTT. It encodes CASSAPERSETNEKLFF. Looking up the rest from reference TRBV7-2 and TRBJ1-4 gives the full variable domain: GAGVSQSPSNKVTEKGKDVELRCDPISGHTALYWYRQSLGQGLEFLIYFQGNSAPDKSGLPSDRFSAERTGGSVSTLTIQRTQQEDSAVYLCASSAPERSETNEKLFFGSGTQLSVL.

This clonotype was seen repeatedly, ten times or more. V gene TRBV7-9 combines with J gene TRBJ2-7; D is unresolved. The CDR3 covers 11 residues. Germline V gene lookup returns CDR1 SEHNR and CDR2 FQNEAQ (reference sequence). Trimming took off 4 bases at V and 6 bases at J, with 7 bases between the two ends. CDR3 nucleotides: TGTGCCAGCAGCTCACCCTCCGAGCAGTACTTC. Translation gives CASSSPSEQYF.

The genes are TRBV28 and TRBJ2-7; 7 positions match TRBD2. In germline, CDR1 is MDHEN, CDR2 SYDVKM. There are 15 residues in the CDR3. The junction had 10 bases not matched to a gene; V was cut back by 4 bases and J by 4 bases. In nucleotides, the CDR3 is TGTGCCAGCAGTTCTCCCGTGACTAGCAGGTACGAGCAGTACTTC. The encoded protein is CASSSPVTSRYEQYF.

This clonotype was seen repeatedly, ten times or more. The rearrangement uses TRBV20-1 and TRBJ2-3, with TRBD2 identical over 9 bases. V shed 3 bases, J shed 1 base, and the junction held 2 bases outside the gene matches. Germline loops: CDR1 DFQATT, CDR2 SNEGSKA (reference sequence). The CDR3 is 14 residues long. CDR3 protein: CSASSGGGTDTQYF. CDR3 DNA: TGCAGTGCTAGTAGCGGGGGCGGCACAGATACGCAGTATTTT.

In this sample, this clonotype turned up many times. The CDR3 is CASSSPPDSTVDDTQYF. As DNA, the CDR3 is TGCGCCAGCAGCTCCCCCCCGGACTCTACTGTGGATGATACGCAGTATTTT. J is TRBJ2-3 and V is TRBV5-1, with a weak D call TRBD2 (5 bases). V dropped 3 bases and J dropped 6 bases, with 23 bases sitting between them. The CDR3 extends over 17 amino acids. Germline V gene sequence: CDR1 SGHRS, CDR2 YFSETQ.